A single sample gave rise to the 20 T cell receptor beta chains below, sequenced in a study of post-analysis software for immune sequencing data. Study outcomes and limitations: There were five TRBV segments more frequent in patients than controls, and TRBV5-6, TRBV5-1 and TRBV20-1 were among them.

Their cognate antigens are unknown. Unique molecular identifiers had been added to the TCR beta cDNA libraries. TCRdb reprocessed the PCR reads with MiXCR, giving one entry per CDR3 protein. The sample holds some 690,000 distinct CDR3 sequences, 30% seen once. Sequencing used blood. These receptors were taken from a girl aged 10-17 years with multiple sclerosis.

The chain has TRBV6-2 or TRBV6-3 and TRBJ2-7; TRBD1 is a possible D gene (6 bases). CDR3 size: 12 residues. Trimming pared 5 bases from V and 13 bases from J, leaving 18 bases between. Germline CDR1 and CDR2: MNHEY and SVGEGT. CDR3 region: CASSRPGTRLYF. The CDR3 coding sequence is TGTGCCAGCAGTCGACCCGGGACACGACTATACTTC.

This clonotype came up a few times. This chain links TRBV7-2 with TRBJ2-1; 11 bases map to TRBD2. J was trimmed by 6 bases and V by 5 bases; bases with no gene match: 3. The CDR3 is made up of 14 amino acids. CDR1 is SGHTA and CDR2 is FQGNSA in the germline V gene. The CDR3 bases are TGTGCCAGCAGCCGGGGACTAGCGGCCAATGAGCAGTTCTTC. It translates to CASSRGLAANEQFF.

The gene calls are TRBV4-1 and TRBJ1-5; possibly TRBD1 for D (6 bases). The V and J ends lost 1 base and 3 bases respectively, with 10 bases between them. The CDR3 spans 15 residues. Germline V gene lookup returns CDR1 MGHRA and CDR2 YSYEKL. The CDR3 is CASSQGNRDNQPQHF. CDR3 nucleotides: TGCGCCAGCAGCCAAGGGAACAGGGACAATCAGCCCCAGCATTTT.

This clonotype has only a few counts. The rearrangement joins TRBV28 to TRBJ2-2; 8 bases fit TRBD1. CDR1 is MDHEN and CDR2 is SYDVKM in the germline V gene. The CDR3 extends over 15 amino acids. V shed 3 bases and J 5 bases; nucleotides not matched to a gene: 5. The CDR3 spells CASSFSRQGTGELFF. The DNA for the CDR3 is TGTGCCAGCAGTTTTTCGAGACAGGGGACCGGGGAGCTGTTTTTT. Full variable domain (missing parts from reference TRBV28 and TRBJ2-2): DVKVTQSSRYLVKRTGEKVFLECVQDMDHENMFWYRQDPGLGLRLIYFSYDVKMKEKGDIPEGYSVSREKKERFSLILESASTNQTSMYLCASSFSRQGTGELFFGEGSRLTVL.

J is TRBJ2-7 and V is TRBV7-9, with D maybe TRBD1 (7 bases). Between the trimmed V and J ends, which lost 2 bases and 3 bases, there was a span of 14 bases. This CDR3 has 15 residues. CDR1 and CDR2 from the germline V gene are SEHNR and FQNEAQ (reference sequence). CDR3 bases: TGTGCCAGCAGCTTACTCAGGGGGGATAACTACGAGCAGTACTTC. It yields the protein CASSLLRGDNYEQYF.

About this clonotype itself: A much bigger clone sits one base away, suggesting this may be a read error. The chain joins TRBV6-6 to TRBJ2-6; D may be TRBD1 (5 bases). The CDR3 consists of 13 residues. Looked up from germline, CDR1 is MNHNY and CDR2 is SVGAGI (reference sequence). For the CDR3, the DNA is TGTGCCAGCAGCATGGTAGGGGCCAACGTCCGGACTTTC. It yields the protein CASSMVGANVRTF.

This clonotype was counted once. The chain is built from TRBV4-1 and TRBJ2-3; D call uncertain. The CDR3 runs 13 residues. The ends were cut back, 3 bases at V and 4 bases at J, with 8 bases in the middle. Germline loops: CDR1 MGHRA, CDR2 YSYEKL. Here the CDR3 DNA reads TGCGCCAGCAGCCAGTCTAGTCCAGATACGCAGTATTTT. It encodes CASSQSSPDTQYF.

This clonotype was counted between two and nine times. V usage is TRBV6-5 and J usage is TRBJ2-7, with D tentatively TRBD2 (6 bases). V was clipped by 2 bases and J by 7 bases, with 15 bases between them. CDR3 length: 14 amino acids. Germline lookup yields CDR1 MNHEY and CDR2 SVGAGI. CDR3 sequence: CASSYGGEAWEQYF. In DNA form, the CDR3 reads TGTGCCAGCAGTTACGGCGGGGAGGCGTGGGAGCAGTACTTC.

This clonotype occurred a few times. Here the CDR3 reads CASSPLGTSKTEAFF. CDR3 nucleotide sequence: TGTGCCAGCAGCCCTCTTGGGACCTCGAAGACTGAAGCTTTCTTT. This chain uses TRBV6-2 or TRBV6-3 with TRBJ1-1; the D gene is possibly TRBD1 (5 bases). Trimming cost V 6 bases and J 5 bases, with 19 bases left between them. Germline CDR1 and CDR2: MNHEY and SVGEGT. This CDR3 comprises 15 residues.

This clonotype was seen only a few times. The chain carries TRBV6-5 and TRBJ2-3, with 9 bases aligning to TRBD1. Germline CDR1 reads MNHEY; CDR2 reads SVGAGI. V gave up 0 bases and J gave up 14 bases; unmatched junction bases: 9. This CDR3 comprises 14 residues. The CDR3 DNA reads TGTGCCAGCAGTTACTCAAGCTCCGGGACAGGGACGTATTTT. This gives the protein CASSYSSSGTGTYF.

The chain links TRBV24-1 to TRBJ1-2; perhaps TRBD1 as D (6 bases). Germline loops: CDR1 KGHDR, CDR2 SFDVKD. The V gene lost 3 bases and the J gene lost 4 bases, with 11 bases spanning the gap. This CDR3 has 14 amino acids. The CDR3: CATSDPGTSYGYTF. CDR3 coding DNA: TGTGCCACCAGTGATCCCGGGACATCCTATGGCTACACCTTC.

The V and J genes are TRBV28 and TRBJ2-5; D is ambiguous. This CDR3 has 16 amino acids. V shed 4 bases and J shed 3 bases, with 18 bases lying between them. Germline CDR1 and CDR2: MDHEN and SYDVKM. This CDR3 reads CASSSLPWRVEETQYF. In DNA form, the CDR3 reads TGTGCCAGCAGTTCCCTCCCCTGGCGCGTTGAAGAGACCCAGTACTTC. Together with reference TRBV28 and TRBJ2-5, the CDR3 gives the full variable domain: DVKVTQSSRYLVKRTGEKVFLECVQDMDHENMFWYRQDPGLGLRLIYFSYDVKMKEKGDIPEGYSVSREKKERFSLILESASTNQTSMYLCASSSLPWRVEETQYFGPGTRLLVL.

This clonotype was counted many times. The chain joins TRBV20-1 to TRBJ2-1; 8 bases fit TRBD1. The CDR3 runs 12 residues. V gave up 6 bases and J gave up 9 bases; unmatched junction bases: 7. The germline CDR1 and CDR2 sequences are DFQATT and SNEGSKA (reference sequence). The CDR3 DNA reads TGCAGTGCCGGACAGGGTTTGGGTGAGCAGTTCTTC. Amino acids: CSAGQGLGEQFF.

The chain uses TRBV6-5 and TRBJ2-1; no clear D. This CDR3 spans 15 amino acids. V was shortened by 0 bases and J by 0 bases, with 6 bases between the two germline ends. From germline, CDR1 is MNHEY and CDR2 SVGAGI. This chain's CDR3 is CASSYSRSSYNEQFF. The DNA of the CDR3 is TGTGCCAGCAGTTACTCGAGGAGCTCCTACAATGAGCAGTTCTTC.

The sample holds a few counts of this clonotype. This chain links TRBV20-1 with TRBJ2-1; 16 nucleotides align to TRBD2. CDR3 size: 16 residues. Germline trimming cut 6 bases from V and 8 bases from J; bases unmatched to any gene: 10. In germline, CDR1 is DFQATT, CDR2 SNEGSKA (reference sequence). The CDR3 coding sequence is TGCAGTGCCGAGGGGACTAGCGGGGGGGTACTGGATGAGCAGTTCTTC. It codes for CSAEGTSGGVLDEQFF.

This clonotype was seen more than once but under ten times. The J gene is TRBJ1-2, the V gene TRBV29-1, with 7 bases identical to TRBD1. Per germline, CDR1 SQVTM and CDR2 ANQGSEA. J lost 3 bases, V lost 6 bases, and 10 bases had no gene match. CDR3 length: 14 residues. The CDR3 coding sequence is TGCAGCGTACCAAAGACAGGGCAGGACTATGGCTACACCTTC. This translates into CSVPKTGQDYGYTF.

This clonotype was found a few times. The CDR3 DNA reads TGCGCCAGCAGCCAAGATAAAGTGTCGACAGCCGAGCAGTTCTTC. Its translation is CASSQDKVSTAEQFF. V gene TRBV4-3 combines with J gene TRBJ2-1; perhaps TRBD1 as D (5 bases). This CDR3 is 15 amino acids long. Germline values: CDR1 LGHNA, CDR2 YSLEER. V lost 0 bases and J 10 bases, leaving 16 bases between the germline ends.

The rearrangement links TRBV9 to TRBJ2-2; 11 bases agree with TRBD2. CDR3 length: 17 residues. V lost 3 bases, J lost 7 bases, and 11 bases stayed unmatched. In germline, CDR1 is SGDLS, CDR2 YYNGEE. The CDR3 DNA follows: TGTGCCAGCAGCGCTGCCCCTAGCGGGAGGATAGGCGGGGAGCTGTTTTTT. Translation gives CASSAAPSGRIGGELFF.

This clonotype was seen a handful of times. V gene TRBV28 combines with J gene TRBJ2-3; possible D gene TRBD1, 5 bases. The CDR3 runs 11 residues. V shed 11 bases and J shed 6 bases, with 12 bases lying between them. In germline, CDR1 is MDHEN, CDR2 SYDVKM. The CDR3 is CAHTQGDTQYF. CDR3 in DNA: TGTGCCCACACCCAGGGCGATACGCAGTATTTT.

The table lists this clonotype with a few counts. J is TRBJ2-3 and V is TRBV5-5; TRBD1 aligns across 11 bases. Germline trimming cut 5 bases from V and 3 bases from J; bases unmatched to any gene: 17. Germline V gene data show CDR1 as SGHKS and CDR2 as YYEKEE (reference sequence). This CDR3 has 19 residues. CDR3 sequence (DNA): TGTGCCAGCAGACGGGATCTGGGACAGGGGGTCCTCACGACAGATACGCAGTATTTT. Its translation: CASRRDLGQGVLTTDTQYF.